Listed below are T cell receptor beta chains from one sample, sequenced in a study of Graves' ophthalmopathy and Graves' hyperthyroidism. A single record per CDR3 protein comes from TCRdb applying MiXCR to the multiplex PCR reads. Of roughly 410,000 distinct CDR3 sequences detected, 15% appear once; the ten largest clones hold approximately 7%. The sample taken for sequencing was peripheral blood. These receptor sequences come from a woman aged 18-29 years with stable Graves' hyperthyroidism. The CDR3 runs from the conserved cysteine through the conserved F or W. A row's size may be missing; if present it is once, few, many or a size class.

>TRBJ2-1|few|TRBV20-1
CSARGAWAGSYNEQFF
>TRBJ1-3|few|TRBV10-3
CAIRGQSSGNTIYF
>TRBJ2-7|many|TRBV20-1
CSASGLTGYEQYF
>TRBJ2-7|many|TRBV6-2/TRBV6-3
CASSDSGTGADEQYF
>TRBJ2-7|-|TRBV11-2
CASSLRNSYEQYF
>TRBJ1-6|-|TRBV11-2
CASRLTGLNSHLHF
>TRBJ1-5|many|TRBV15
CATKVDHFSNQPQHF
>TRBJ1-6|-|TRBV20-1
CSASDRGNSPLHF
>TRBJ2-7|many|TRBV29-1
CSVDPGTGGSYEQYF
>TRBJ1-2|many|TRBV4-1
CASSQVGRKERGYTF
>TRBJ1-3|many|TRBV4-2
CASSQDQPGNTIYF
>TRBJ2-5|-|TRBV15
CATSGLAVGTQYF
>TRBJ1-2|many|TRBV25-1
CASSVGALGGYTF
>TRBJ2-2|few|TRBV9
CASSWGGGNTGELFF
>TRBJ1-5|many|TRBV7-2
CASSLALGDQPQHF
>TRBJ2-2|many|TRBV24-1
CATSDFPTPELFF